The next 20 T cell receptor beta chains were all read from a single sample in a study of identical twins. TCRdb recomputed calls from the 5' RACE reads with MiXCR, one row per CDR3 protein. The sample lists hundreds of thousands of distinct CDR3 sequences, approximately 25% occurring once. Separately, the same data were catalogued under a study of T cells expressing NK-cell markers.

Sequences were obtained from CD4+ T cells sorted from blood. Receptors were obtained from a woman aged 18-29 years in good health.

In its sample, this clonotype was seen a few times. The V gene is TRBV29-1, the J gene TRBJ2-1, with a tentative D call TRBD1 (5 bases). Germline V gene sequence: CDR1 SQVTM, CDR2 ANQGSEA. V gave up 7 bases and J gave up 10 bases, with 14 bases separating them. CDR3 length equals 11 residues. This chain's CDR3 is CSAWGVEEQFF. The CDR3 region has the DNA TGCAGCGCCTGGGGCGTCGAAGAGCAGTTCTTC.

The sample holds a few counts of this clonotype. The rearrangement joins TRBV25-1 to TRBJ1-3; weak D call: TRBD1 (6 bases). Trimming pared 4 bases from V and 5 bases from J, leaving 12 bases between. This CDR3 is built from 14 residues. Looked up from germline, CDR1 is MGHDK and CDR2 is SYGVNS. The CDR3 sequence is CASSALQGRNTIYF. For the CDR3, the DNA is TGTGCCAGCAGTGCTTTACAGGGTAGAAACACCATATATTTT.

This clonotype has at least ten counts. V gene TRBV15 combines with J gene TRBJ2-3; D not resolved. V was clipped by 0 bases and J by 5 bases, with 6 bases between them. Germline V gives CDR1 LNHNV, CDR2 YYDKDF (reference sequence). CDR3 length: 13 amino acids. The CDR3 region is CATSRDWRDTQYF. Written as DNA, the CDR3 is TGTGCCACCAGCAGAGATTGGAGAGATACGCAGTATTTT.

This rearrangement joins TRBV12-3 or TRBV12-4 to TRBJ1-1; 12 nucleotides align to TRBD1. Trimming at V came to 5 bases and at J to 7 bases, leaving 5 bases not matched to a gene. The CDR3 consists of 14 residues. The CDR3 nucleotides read TGTGCCAGCAGTCGGGACAGGGGGCATGGTGAAGCTTTCTTT. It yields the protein CASSRDRGHGEAFF.

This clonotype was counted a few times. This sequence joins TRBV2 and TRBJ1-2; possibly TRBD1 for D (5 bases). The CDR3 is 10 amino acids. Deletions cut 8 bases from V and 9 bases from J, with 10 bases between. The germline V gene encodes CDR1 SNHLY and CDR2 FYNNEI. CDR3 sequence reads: CASGGGSYTF. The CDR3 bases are TGTGCCAGCGGCGGGGGAAGCTACACCTTC.

In DNA form, the CDR3 reads TGTGCCAGCAGGGGCCGGGATGATACGCAGTATTTT. Translating it yields CASRGRDDTQYF. The chain uses TRBV2 and TRBJ2-3; a weak D match, TRBD2 (5 bases). The CDR3 sequence is 12 residues long. The germline V and J ends were trimmed by 6 bases and 6 bases, with 10 bases remaining between them. CDR1 is SNHLY and CDR2 is FYNNEI in the germline V gene. Filled out from reference TRBV2 and TRBJ2-3, the complete variable domain reads EPEVTQTPSHQVTQMGQEVILRCVPISNHLYFYWYRQILGQKVEFLVSFYNNEISEKSEIFDDQFSVERPDGSNFTLKIRSTKLEDSAMYFCASRGRDDTQYFGPGTRLTVL.

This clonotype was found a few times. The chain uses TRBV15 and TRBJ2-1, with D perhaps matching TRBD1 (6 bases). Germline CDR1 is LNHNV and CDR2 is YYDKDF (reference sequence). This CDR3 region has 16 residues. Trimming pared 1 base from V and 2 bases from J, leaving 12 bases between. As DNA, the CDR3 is TGTGCCACCAGCAGAGTTAGGGGGACCACCTACAATGAGCAGTTCTTC. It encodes CATSRVRGTTYNEQFF.

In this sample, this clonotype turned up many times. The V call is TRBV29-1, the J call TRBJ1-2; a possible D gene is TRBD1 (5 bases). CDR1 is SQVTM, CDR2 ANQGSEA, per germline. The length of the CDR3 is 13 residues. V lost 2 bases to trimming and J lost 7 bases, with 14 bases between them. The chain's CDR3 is CSVEKQASSGYTF. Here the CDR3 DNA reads TGCAGCGTTGAAAAACAGGCCTCGAGTGGCTACACCTTC.

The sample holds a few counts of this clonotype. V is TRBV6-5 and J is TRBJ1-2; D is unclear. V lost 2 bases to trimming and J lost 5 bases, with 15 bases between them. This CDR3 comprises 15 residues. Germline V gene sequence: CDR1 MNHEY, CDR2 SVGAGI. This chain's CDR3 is CASSYKPGTAYGYTF. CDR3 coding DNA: TGTGCCAGCAGTTACAAGCCCGGAACAGCTTATGGCTACACCTTC.

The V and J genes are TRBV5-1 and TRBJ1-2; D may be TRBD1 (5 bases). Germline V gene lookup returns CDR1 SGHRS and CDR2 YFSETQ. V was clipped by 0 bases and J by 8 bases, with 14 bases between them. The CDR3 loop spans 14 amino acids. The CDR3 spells CASSLDTAGLGYTF. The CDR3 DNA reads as TGCGCCAGCAGCTTGGACACGGCAGGGCTAGGCTACACCTTC.

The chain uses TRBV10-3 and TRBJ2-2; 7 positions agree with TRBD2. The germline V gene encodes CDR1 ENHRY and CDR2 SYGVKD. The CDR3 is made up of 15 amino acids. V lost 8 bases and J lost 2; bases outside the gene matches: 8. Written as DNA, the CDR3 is TGTGCCATCGGTCGGTCTAGCGGTAACACCGGGGAGCTGTTTTTT. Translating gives CAIGRSSGNTGELFF.

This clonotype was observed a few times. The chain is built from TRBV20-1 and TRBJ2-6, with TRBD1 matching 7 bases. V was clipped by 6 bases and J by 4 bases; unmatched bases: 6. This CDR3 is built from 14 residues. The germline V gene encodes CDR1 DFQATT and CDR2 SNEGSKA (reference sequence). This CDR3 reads CSAQTGVGANVLTF. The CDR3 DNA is TGCAGTGCACAAACAGGGGTCGGGGCCAACGTCCTGACTTTC.

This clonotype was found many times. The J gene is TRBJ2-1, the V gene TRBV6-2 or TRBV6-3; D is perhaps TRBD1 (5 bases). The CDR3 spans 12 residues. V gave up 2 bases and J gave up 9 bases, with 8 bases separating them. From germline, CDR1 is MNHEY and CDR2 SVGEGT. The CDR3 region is CASSYGQFEQFF. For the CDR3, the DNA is TGTGCCAGCAGTTACGGACAATTTGAGCAGTTCTTC.

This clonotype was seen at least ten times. The CDR3 nucleotides read TGTGCCAGCAGTTTGCACGGAACTAATGAAAAACTGTTTTTT. It is translated as CASSLHGTNEKLFF. The chain uses TRBV12-3 or TRBV12-4 and TRBJ1-4; no clear D. Trimming removed 3 bases at V and 1 base at J, with 6 bases between. The CDR3 length is 14 residues.

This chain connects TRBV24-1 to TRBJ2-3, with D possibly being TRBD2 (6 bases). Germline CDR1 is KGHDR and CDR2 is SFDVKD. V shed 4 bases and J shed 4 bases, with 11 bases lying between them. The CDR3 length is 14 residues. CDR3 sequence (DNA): TGTGCCACCAGTGACCCCGGGACTCCAGATACGCAGTATTTT. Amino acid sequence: CATSDPGTPDTQYF.

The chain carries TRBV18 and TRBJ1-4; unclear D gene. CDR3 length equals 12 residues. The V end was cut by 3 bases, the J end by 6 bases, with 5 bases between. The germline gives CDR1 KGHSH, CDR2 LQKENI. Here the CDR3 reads CASSPTHEKLFF. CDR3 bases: TGTGCCAGCTCACCGACCCATGAAAAACTGTTTTTT.

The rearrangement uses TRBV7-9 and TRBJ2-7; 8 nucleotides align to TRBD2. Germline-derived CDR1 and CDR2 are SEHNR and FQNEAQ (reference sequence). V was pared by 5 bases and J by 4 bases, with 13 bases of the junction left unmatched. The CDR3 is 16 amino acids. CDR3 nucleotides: TGTGCCAGCAGCACGCCCCCAGGGACTAGTGGATACGAGCAGTACTTC. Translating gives CASSTPPGTSGYEQYF.

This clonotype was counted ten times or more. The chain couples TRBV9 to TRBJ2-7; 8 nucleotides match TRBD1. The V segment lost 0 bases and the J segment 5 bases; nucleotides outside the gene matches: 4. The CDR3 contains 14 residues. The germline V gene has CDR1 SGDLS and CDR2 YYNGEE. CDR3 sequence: CASSVGPGGDEQYF. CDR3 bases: TGTGCCAGCAGCGTAGGCCCAGGGGGCGACGAGCAGTACTTC.

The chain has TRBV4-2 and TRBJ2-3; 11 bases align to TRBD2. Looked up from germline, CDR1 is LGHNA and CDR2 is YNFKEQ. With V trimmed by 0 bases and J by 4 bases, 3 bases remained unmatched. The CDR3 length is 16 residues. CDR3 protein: CASSQELSGGADTQYF. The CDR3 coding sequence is TGTGCCAGCAGCCAAGAGCTTAGCGGGGGGGCAGATACGCAGTATTTT.

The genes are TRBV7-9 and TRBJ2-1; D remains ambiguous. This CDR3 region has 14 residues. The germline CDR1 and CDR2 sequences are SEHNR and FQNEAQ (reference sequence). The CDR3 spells CVTASHRINNEQFF. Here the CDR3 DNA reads TGTGTCACGGCATCGCACCGAATAAACAATGAGCAGTTCTTC.